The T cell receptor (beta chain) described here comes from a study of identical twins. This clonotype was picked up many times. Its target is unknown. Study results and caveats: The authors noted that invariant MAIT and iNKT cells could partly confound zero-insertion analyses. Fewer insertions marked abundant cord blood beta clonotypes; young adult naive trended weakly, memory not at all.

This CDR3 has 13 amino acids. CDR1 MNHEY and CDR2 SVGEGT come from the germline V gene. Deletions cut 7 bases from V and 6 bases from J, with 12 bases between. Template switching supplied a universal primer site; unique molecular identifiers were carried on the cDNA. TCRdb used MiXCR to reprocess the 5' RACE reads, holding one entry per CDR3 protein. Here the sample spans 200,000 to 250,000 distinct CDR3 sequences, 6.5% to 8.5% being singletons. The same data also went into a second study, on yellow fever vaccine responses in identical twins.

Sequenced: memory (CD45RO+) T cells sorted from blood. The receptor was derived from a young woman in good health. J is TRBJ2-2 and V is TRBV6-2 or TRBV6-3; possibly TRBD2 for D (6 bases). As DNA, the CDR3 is TGTGCCAGCAATGGAGGGGACGCCGGGGAGCTGTTTTTT. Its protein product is CASNGGDAGELFF.